This is a list of T cell receptor beta chains from one sample in a study of a mutant IDH1 vaccine in newly diagnosed glioma. Profiled with immunoSEQ multiplex PCR; TCRdb holds only in-frame clones, not every one. The sample holds roughly 84,000 clones, around 80% seen once. This material consisted of PBMCs, taken from a glioma patient treated with radiotherapy, temozolomide or both. The source of these receptors is a middle-aged man with glioma. Some clones in this sample may be carry-over from other donors' samples. Each CDR3 is given with its conserved first and last residue. A D gene is named only where the DNA matches it firmly. Expanded clones get a size class; other rows say once, few or many, or leave the size out.

NA,TRBV6-5,NA,TRBJ1-1,CASSYEGRQNTEAFF,TGTGCCAGCAGTTACGAGGGGAGGCAGAACACTGAAGCTTTCTTT
TRBD2,TRBV15,NA,TRBJ2-3,CATSRLAGGDTQYF,TGTGCCACCAGCAGACTAGCGGGGGGAGATACGCAGTATTTT
NA,TRBV2,NA,TRBJ1-1,CASKEGTNTEAFF,TGTGCCAGCAAGGAGGGGACGAACACTGAAGCTTTCTTT
NA,TRBV29-1,few,TRBJ2-5,CSVDSGVQETQYF,TGCAGCGTTGATTCCGGAGTCCAAGAGACCCAGTACTTC
TRBD1,TRBV19,once,TRBJ1-1,CASSNRGTGTEAFF,TGTGCCAGCAGTAACCGCGGGACAGGCACTGAAGCTTTCTTT
NA,TRBV4-1,few,TRBJ2-1,CASSQGTGDEQFF,TGCGCCAGCAGCCAAGGGACCGGGGATGAGCAGTTCTTC
NA,TRBV2,NA,TRBJ2-1,CASSDVGASSNEQFF,TGTGCCAGCAGTGACGTCGGGGCTTCATCAAATGAGCAGTTCTTC
NA,TRBV6-1,once,TRBJ2-7,CASSARDSSSYEQYF,TGTGCCAGCAGTGCCCGGGACTCGAGCTCCTACGAGCAGTACTTC
NA,TRBV5-4,NA,TRBJ1-2,CASSSPGLGGPGYTF,TGTGCCAGCAGCTCCCCGGGTTTGGGGGGTCCTGGCTACACCTTC
NA,TRBV7-3,NA,TRBJ1-1,CASSLRRQVVEAFF,TGTGCCAGCAGCTTACGGCGGCAGGTCGTTGAAGCTTTCTTT
NA,TRBV7-2,NA,TRBJ1-6,CASSSRGRDSPLHF,TGTGCCAGCAGCTCCAGGGGTAGGGATTCACCCCTCCACTTT
TRBD2,TRBV5-1,NA,TRBJ2-1,CASTAGTSGREQFF,TGCGCCAGCACAGCCGGGACTAGCGGAAGAGAGCAGTTCTTC
TRBD2,TRBV29-1,NA,TRBJ2-7,CSVAGTTSSTKTYEQYF,TGCAGCGTTGCCGGGACTACCTCCTCAACGAAAACCTACGAGCAGTACTTC
NA,TRBV30,NA,TRBJ2-1,CAWSVKDSSSYNEQFF,TGTGCCTGGAGTGTTAAGGACAGTAGCTCCTACAATGAGCAGTTCTTC
TRBD1,TRBV11-2,NA,TRBJ1-4,CASSRGQGVGDEKLFF,TGTGCCAGCAGCCGGGGACAGGGGGTCGGGGATGAAAAACTGTTTTTT
NA,TRBV6-5,NA,TRBJ2-7,CASSRGKYYEQYF,TGTGCCAGCAGTAGGGGGAAGTACTACGAGCAGTACTTC
NA,TRBV14,NA,TRBJ2-7,CASSQVNSYEQYF,TGTGCCAGCAGCCAAGTCAACTCCTACGAGCAGTACTTC
TRBD1,TRBV29-1,NA,TRBJ2-2,CSVKGQSTGELFF,TGCAGCGTGAAGGGACAGAGCACCGGGGAGCTGTTTTTT
NA,TRBV29-1,NA,TRBJ1-1,CSVDRGTVTAEAFF,TGCAGCGTTGATCGAGGGACGGTTACCGCTGAAGCTTTCTTT
NA,TRBV15,NA,TRBJ2-5,CATSRGDRGSGETQYF,TGTGCCACCAGCAGAGGGGATAGGGGCTCAGGGGAGACCCAGTACTTC
TRBD2,TRBV5-4,NA,TRBJ2-5,CASSLGTIQETQYF,TGTGCCAGCAGCCTTGGGACTATCCAAGAGACCCAGTACTTC
TRBD1,TRBV7-9,NA,TRBJ2-2,CASSLASGQGRELFF,TGTGCCAGCAGCTTAGCGTCGGGACAGGGAAGGGAGCTGTTTTTT
NA,TRBV14,NA,TRBJ1-1,CASSQDIADTEAFF,TGTGCCAGCAGCCAAGATATAGCGGACACTGAAGCTTTCTTT
NA,TRBV5-6,NA,TRBJ2-6,CASSFYQGTGANVLTF,TGTGCCAGCAGCTTCTATCAGGGTACTGGGGCCAACGTCCTGACTTTC
NA,TRBV19,NA,TRBJ1-4,CASSAQGSEKLFF,TGTGCCAGTAGTGCACAGGGTAGTGAAAAACTGTTTTTT
NA,TRBV23-1,NA,TRBJ1-2,CASSQSGTDVGYGYTF,TGCGCCAGCAGTCAATCGGGGACCGACGTTGGCTATGGCTACACCTTC
NA,TRBV19,NA,TRBJ2-5,CASSSQAGQETQYF,TGTGCCAGTAGTAGTCAGGCCGGCCAAGAGACCCAGTACTTC
TRBD2,TRBV30,NA,TRBJ2-7,CAWSPGGSEYF,TGTGCCTGGAGCCCGGGGGGTTCGGAGTACTTC
TRBD1,TRBV12-5,NA,TRBJ1-5,CASGSDGTGNQPQHF,TGTGCTAGTGGTTCGGATGGGACAGGCAATCAGCCCCAGCATTTT
TRBD1,TRBV6-1,NA,TRBJ2-7,CASSDRGSYEQYF,TGTGCCAGCAGTGACAGGGGGTCCTACGAGCAGTACTTC
NA,TRBV5-8,NA,TRBJ2-3,CASSLLSTDTQYF,TGTGCCAGCAGCTTGCTAAGCACAGATACGCAGTATTTT
NA,TRBV4-1,NA,TRBJ2-2,CASSQGTLNTGELFF,TGCGCCAGCAGCCAGGGGACATTGAACACCGGGGAGCTGTTTTTT
TRBD1,TRBV5-1,NA,TRBJ1-4,CASSLERQGAEKLFF,TGCGCCAGCAGCTTGGAACGACAGGGGGCCGAAAAACTGTTTTTT
NA,TRBV1,NA,TRBJ2-7,CTSSQGRLGGYEQYF,TGCACCAGCAGCCAAGGGCGGCTGGGTGGTTACGAGCAGTACTTC
NA,TRBV5-6,NA,TRBJ1-1,CASSLLRRENTEAFF,TGTGCCAGCAGCTTACTGAGGAGAGAGAACACTGAAGCTTTCTTT
NA,TRBV6-5,few,TRBJ2-6,CASSYGANVLTF,TGTGCCAGCAGTTATGGGGCCAACGTCCTGACTTTC
NA,TRBV12-5,NA,TRBJ1-1,CASGFAVRGSNTEAFF,TGTGCTAGTGGTTTTGCCGTTAGGGGTTCCAACACTGAAGCTTTCTTT
NA,TRBV5-1,once,TRBJ2-2,CASSLGIRTGEGELFF,TGCGCCAGCAGCTTGGGAATCAGGACCGGCGAGGGGGAGCTGTTTTTT
NA,TRBV19,NA,TRBJ1-1,CASSTNPPVPVTEAFF,TGTGCCAGTAGTACCAACCCCCCTGTGCCGGTCACTGAAGCTTTCTTT
TRBD1,TRBV4-1,NA,TRBJ2-7,CASSQDPGQGVIYEQYF,TGCGCCAGCAGCCAAGATCCGGGACAGGGGGTCATCTACGAGCAGTACTTC
TRBD1,TRBV7-8,NA,TRBJ2-7,CASSLAGTGGPYEQYF,TGTGCCAGCAGCTTAGCTGGGACAGGGGGACCCTACGAGCAGTACTTC
NA,TRBV19,NA,TRBJ1-4,CARCPGREATNEKLFF,TGTGCCAGATGCCCCGGGCGGGAGGCAACTAATGAAAAACTGTTTTTT